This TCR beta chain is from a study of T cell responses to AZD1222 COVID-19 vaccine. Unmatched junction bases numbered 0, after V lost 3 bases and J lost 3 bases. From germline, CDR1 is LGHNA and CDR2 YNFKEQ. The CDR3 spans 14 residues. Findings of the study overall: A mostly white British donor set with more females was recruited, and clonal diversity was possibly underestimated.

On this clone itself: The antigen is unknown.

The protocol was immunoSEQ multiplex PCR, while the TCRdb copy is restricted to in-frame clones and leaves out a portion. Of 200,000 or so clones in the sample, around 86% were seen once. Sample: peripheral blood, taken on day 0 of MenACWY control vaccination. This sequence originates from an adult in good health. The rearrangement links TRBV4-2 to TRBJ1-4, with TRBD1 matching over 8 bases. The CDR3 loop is CASSQDRANEKLFF. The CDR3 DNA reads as TGTGCCAGCAGCCAGGACAGGGCTAATGAAAAACTGTTTTTT.